Included here is one T cell receptor (beta chain) sequence, with context. Antigen specificity is unknown. TCRbeta library preparation incorporated unique molecular identifiers. TCRdb used MiXCR to reprocess the PCR reads, holding one entry per CDR3 protein. The table has around 800,000 distinct CDR3 sequences, around 17% seen once. The entry originates in a study of T-cell reconstitution after alpha-beta-depleted transplantation in children. J was trimmed by 4 bases and V by 0 bases; bases with no gene match: 13. Per germline, CDR1 SGHRS and CDR2 YFSETQ. The CDR3 has 18 residues. Overall study findings and caveats: As was reported, about two months after transplant, alpha-beta T cells came from several hundred expanded graft clones. For some patients, TCRbeta diversity was high at day 60 because of recipient T cells and thymic progenitors that survived. From newly produced T cells came most of the T-cell counts and diversity one year after transplant.

Sample: PBMCs, mostly from graft donor cells, taken 360 days after TCRalphabeta/CD19-depleted stem cell transplant. The TCR sequence derives from a male patient between 10 and 17 years old who had a stem cell transplant for acute lymphoblastic leukemia, so the T cells may come from the graft donor. The V call is TRBV5-1, the J call TRBJ2-3; 8 bases line up with TRBD1. In DNA form, the CDR3 reads TGCGCCAGCAGCTTGGGATTAGCCGGGACAGGCCCCTCAGATACGCAGTATTTT. Protein: CASSLGLAGTGPSDTQYF.